One and the same sample provided the 3 T cell receptor beta chains below, sequenced in a study of T cells after yellow fever vaccination (dated by TCRdb to the late 2010s). The treatment or condition label here, explained by the study, means: live attenuated yellow fever vaccine strain. Receptors were amplified or captured by 5' RACE. Sequenced using an Illumina HiSeq 2500. In TCRdb, the public reads were trimmed at Q25 with fastp and aligned with MiXCR, with productive beta chains retained. Every entry covers one CDR3 protein and lists the most common genes and DNA from its rows. The sample table shows 70,000 or so distinct CDR3 sequences, and 7.3% are seen once. Approximately 30% of the sample is in the top ten clones. Sequences were derived from CD8+ T cells sorted from PBMCs, sampled less than 11 days after the first yellow fever vaccination. These receptors originate from a man aged 18 to 30 who received the YFV17D yellow fever vaccine.

Ten or more counts support this clonotype. The chain carries TRBV7-6 and TRBJ2-3; 8 nucleotides align to TRBD2. J gave up 1 base and V 5 bases, and 2 bases lay outside the gene matches. This CDR3 has 14 amino acids. Germline-derived CDR1 and CDR2 are SGHVS and FNYEAQ. The CDR3 coding sequence is TGTGCCAGCAGCCCAGCGGGGGGCACAGATACGCAGTATTTT. Amino acid sequence: CASSPAGGTDTQYF.

This clonotype was counted ten times or more. This chain uses TRBV7-9 with TRBJ2-1; D gene unclear. Germline V CDR1 and CDR2: SEHNR, FQNEAQ (reference sequence). The CDR3 spans 13 residues. V was shortened by 3 bases and J by 4 bases, with 7 bases between the two germline ends. The CDR3 protein is CASSFGQYNEQFF. DNA for the CDR3: TGTGCCAGCAGCTTCGGTCAATACAATGAGCAGTTCTTC.

This clonotype has at least ten counts. The chain has TRBV12-3 or TRBV12-4 and TRBJ2-7, with D unclear. Trimming took 5 bases from V and 1 from J, leaving 12 bases between them. The CDR3 spans 14 residues. In nucleotides, the CDR3 is TGTGCCAGCAGTGCCGGCGGCGGATCCTACGAGCAGTACGTC. This encodes CASSAGGGSYEQYV.